Below, 26 T cell receptor beta chains from the same sample are listed, as sequenced in a study of blood T cells in healthy people across ages. The authors ran a second PCR of 7 to 11 cycles using a sample-barcoded 5' primer and a J-beta primer mix. TCRdb analysed the 5' RACE reads with MiXCR anew, one entry per CDR3 protein. This table has roughly 2 million distinct CDR3 sequences, roughly 49% appearing once. The sample comprised blood. The receptors were gathered from a woman in her thirties or forties in good health.

The CDR3 nucleotides are TGTGCCAGCGCCTATACCAGGACGGGGCAAACCGGGGAGCTGTTTTTT. It translates to CASAYTRTGQTGELFF. The chain uses TRBV6-2 or TRBV6-3 and TRBJ2-2; D may correspond to TRBD1 or TRBD2 (5 bases each). Germline assignment: CDR1 MNHEY and CDR2 SVGEGT. The V and J ends lost 8 bases and 5 bases respectively, with 21 bases between them. This CDR3 is 16 amino acids long.

V gene TRBV12-3 or TRBV12-4 combines with J gene TRBJ2-7, with 8 bases lining up with TRBD2. The end of the DNA is better explained by TRBJ2-5, so the J call may be wrong. The CDR3 extends over 16 amino acids. CDR3 DNA: TGTGCCAGCAGAATTGGAGGCGGGGGGCCTGGGGAGACCCAGTACTTC. Amino acid sequence: CASRIGGGGPGETQYF.

This chain joins TRBV3-1 and TRBJ1-2, with D maybe TRBD1 (5 bases). Trimming shortened V by 2 bases and J by 5 bases, and 15 bases separated the two germline ends. CDR3 length: 15 residues. CDR1 is LGHDT and CDR2 is YNNKEL in the germline V gene (reference sequence). The CDR3 DNA is TGTGCCAGCAGCCAACCAGTAGGGACCGTTTATGGCTACACCTTC. Translating gives CASSQPVGTVYGYTF.

V and J are TRBV29-1 and TRBJ2-3, with no clear D. Germline V gives CDR1 SQVTM, CDR2 ANQGSEA. Between the trimmed V and J ends, which lost 5 bases and 0 bases, there was a span of 15 bases. There are 15 residues in the CDR3. CDR3 protein: CSVMGGISSTDTQYF. CDR3 DNA sequence: TGCAGCGTTATGGGTGGGATATCTAGCACAGATACGCAGTATTTT.

The V call is TRBV20-1, the J call TRBJ2-5, with a weak D call TRBD2 (8 bases). The CDR3 totals 16 residues. The germline V and J ends were trimmed by 3 bases and 3 bases, with 20 bases remaining between them. CDR1 DFQATT and CDR2 SNEGSKA come from the germline V gene (reference sequence). The chain's CDR3 is CSASVGRGQVKETQYF. Written as DNA, the CDR3 is TGCAGTGCTAGTGTCGGGAGGGGGCAAGTGAAAGAGACCCAGTACTTC.

This clonotype has just a few counts. The chain has TRBV10-3 and TRBJ2-1, with 8 bases aligning to TRBD1. The germline gives CDR1 ENHRY, CDR2 SYGVKD. V shed 7 bases and J 8 bases; nucleotides not matched to a gene: 10. The CDR3 is 14 amino acids. The CDR3 region is CAITGTGPTHEQFF. The CDR3, as DNA: TGTGCCATCACCGGGACAGGACCTACCCATGAGCAGTTCTTC.

V and J are TRBV7-2 and TRBJ1-2; maybe TRBD1 (6 bases). V was cut by 7 bases and J by 0 bases, with 18 bases left in between. Germline V gene sequence: CDR1 SGHTA, CDR2 FQGNSA. The CDR3 sequence is 16 residues long. This CDR3 is CASITMGGRANYGYTF. CDR3 coding DNA: TGTGCCAGCATCACAATGGGGGGCAGGGCTAACTATGGCTACACCTTC. Looking up the rest from reference TRBV7-2 and TRBJ1-2 gives the full variable domain: GAGVSQSPSNKVTEKGKDVELRCDPISGHTALYWYRQSLGQGLEFLIYFQGNSAPDKSGLPSDRFSAERTGGSVSTLTIQRTQQEDSAVYLCASITMGGRANYGYTFGSGTRLTVV.

The chain uses TRBV5-6 and TRBJ2-5, with TRBD1 identical over 9 bases. The CDR3 totals 14 residues. Germline lookup yields CDR1 SGHDT and CDR2 YYEEEE. V lost 4 bases and J lost 5; bases outside the gene matches: 6. The CDR3 nucleotides are TGTGCCAGCAGCAACCCGACAGGGGGGGAGACCCAGTACTTC. The encoded protein is CASSNPTGGETQYF.

V is TRBV5-5 and J is TRBJ2-6, with D tentatively TRBD1 or TRBD2 (5 bases each). This CDR3 region has 17 residues. The V gene lost 0 bases and the J gene lost 2 bases, with 12 bases spanning the gap. Germline lookup yields CDR1 SGHKS and CDR2 YYEKEE (reference sequence). The CDR3 DNA is TGTGCCAGCAGCTTGGCCCTTGGGGGAGCTGGGGCCAACGTCCTGACTTTC. It specifies CASSLALGGAGANVLTF.

There are a few counts of this clonotype. The V call is TRBV6-1, the J call TRBJ2-5, with 8 bases matching TRBD1. The germline V gene encodes CDR1 MNHNS and CDR2 SASEGT. CDR3 size: 14 residues. Germline trimming cut 4 bases from V and 4 bases from J; bases unmatched to any gene: 5. CDR3 residues: CASSGTGTGETQYF. In DNA form, the CDR3 reads TGTGCCAGCAGTGGCACCGGGACAGGAGAGACCCAGTACTTC.

This clonotype was seen a few times. V and J are TRBV20-1 and TRBJ2-1; D is ambiguous. V lost 0 bases to trimming and J lost 10 bases, with 16 bases between them. This CDR3 has 14 amino acids. Germline V gene sequence: CDR1 DFQATT, CDR2 SNEGSKA (reference sequence). CDR3 sequence (DNA): TGCAGTGCTAGAGATCGTAGTAGACGCTACGAGCAGTTCTTC. Translation gives CSARDRSRRYEQFF.

This clonotype has more than one count but fewer than ten. The chain has TRBV7-2 and TRBJ1-1; D might be TRBD1 (6 bases). The CDR3 has 15 residues. V was trimmed by 0 bases and J by 1 base, leaving 9 bases between them. The germline gives CDR1 SGHTA, CDR2 FQGNSA. The DNA of the CDR3 is TGTGCCAGCAGCTTAGCGACAGGCCGGAACACTGAAGCTTTCTTT. Encoded protein: CASSLATGRNTEAFF.

This clonotype has a single count. This chain uses TRBV7-2 with TRBJ2-2, with D possibly being TRBD1 (6 bases). The CDR3 covers 16 residues. V lost 4 bases to trimming and J lost 1 base, with 13 bases between them. Germline V gene lookup returns CDR1 SGHTA and CDR2 FQGNSA. The chain's CDR3 is CASSSGPDRNTGELFF. Here the CDR3 DNA reads TGTGCCAGCAGCTCAGGCCCGGACAGGAACACCGGGGAGCTGTTTTTT.

The table lists this clonotype with a few counts. The chain joins TRBV5-1 to TRBJ2-1, with 9 bases identical to TRBD2. The trim removed 6 bases at V and 4 bases at J, leaving 8 bases unmatched. The CDR3 length is 15 residues. The V gene's germline CDR1 is SGHRS and CDR2 YFSETQ. CDR3 DNA: TGCGCCAGCAACCGCGGGGGGGCTGGATACAATGAGCAGTTCTTC. It yields the protein CASNRGGAGYNEQFF.

The chain is built from TRBV7-8 and TRBJ2-3, with TRBD1 as a possible D gene (6 bases). The length of the CDR3 is 15 residues. The V and J ends lost 1 base and 5 bases respectively, with 13 bases between them. Germline values: CDR1 SGHVS, CDR2 FQNEAQ. In DNA form, the CDR3 reads TGTGCCAGCAGCTTAGTACAGGGCATTCTAGATACGCAGTATTTT. Translating gives CASSLVQGILDTQYF.

The chain is built from TRBV7-2 and TRBJ2-5; D gene ambiguous. Trimming cost V 1 base and J 5 bases, with 11 bases left between them. CDR1 and CDR2 from the germline V gene are SGHTA and FQGNSA. The CDR3 sequence is 14 residues long. CDR3: CASSLGYGLETQYF. The DNA for the CDR3 is TGTGCCAGCAGCTTAGGGTATGGGTTGGAGACCCAGTACTTC.

This chain connects TRBV6-1 to TRBJ1-5, with a tentative D call TRBD1 (5 bases). CDR1 and CDR2 (germline): MNHNS, SASEGT. The ends were cut back, 4 bases at V and 13 bases at J, with 17 bases in the middle. The CDR3 has 13 amino acids. CDR3 sequence reads: CASSVGALITQHF. The CDR3 bases are TGTGCCAGCAGTGTAGGGGCCCTGATCACGCAGCATTTT.

This chain connects TRBV19 to TRBJ2-1; no firm D call. The CDR3 runs 12 residues. V was clipped by 1 base and J by 10 bases, with 8 bases between them. Germline V gene sequence: CDR1 LNHDA, CDR2 SQIVND (reference sequence). In DNA, the CDR3 is TGTGCCAGTAGTATAGGAGCCAAGGAGCAGTTCTTC. It translates to CASSIGAKEQFF. Complete variable domain (other parts from reference TRBV19 and TRBJ2-1): DGGITQSPKYLFRKEGQNVTLSCEQNLNHDAMYWYRQDPGQGLRLIYYSQIVNDFQKGDIAEGYSVSREKKESFPLTVTSAQKNPTAFYLCASSIGAKEQFFGPGTRLTVL.

V and J are TRBV5-1 and TRBJ1-2, with D possibly being TRBD1 (6 bases). V lost 4 bases and J lost 5, with 18 bases in between. Germline V gives CDR1 SGHRS, CDR2 YFSETQ. CDR3 length: 15 residues. CDR3 loop: CASSAGDNVGYGYTF. The DNA for the CDR3 is TGCGCCAGCAGCGCAGGGGACAACGTAGGATATGGCTACACCTTC.

The rearrangement links TRBV4-2 to TRBJ1-4; tentative D call: TRBD1 (5 bases). Between the trimmed V and J ends, which lost 1 base and 8 bases, there was a span of 14 bases. Germline V gene data show CDR1 as LGHNA and CDR2 as YNFKEQ. The length of the CDR3 is 15 residues. This CDR3 reads CASSQVAGMDEKLFF. The DNA for the CDR3 is TGTGCCAGCAGCCAAGTGGCAGGGATGGACGAAAAACTGTTTTTT.

This chain links TRBV5-1 with TRBJ2-5; D possibly corresponds to TRBD1 (5 bases). V was trimmed by 0 bases and J by 5 bases, leaving 11 bases between them. The CDR3 loop spans 14 amino acids. Germline V gene data show CDR1 as SGHRS and CDR2 as YFSETQ. CDR3 DNA sequence: TGCGCCAGCAGCTTGGATTGGGGCCGGGAGACCCAGTACTTC. This encodes CASSLDWGRETQYF. Full variable domain (remainder filled in from reference TRBV5-1 and TRBJ2-5): KAGVTQTPRYLIKTRGQQVTLSCSPISGHRSVSWYQQTPGQGLQFLFEYFSETQRNKGNFPGRFSGRQFSNSRSEMNVSTLELGDSALYLCASSLDWGRETQYFGPGTRLLVL.

This clonotype has a handful of counts. This sequence joins TRBV6-5 and TRBJ2-3; possibly TRBD2 for D (5 bases). Germline assignment: CDR1 MNHEY and CDR2 SVGAGI. Trimming took 2 bases from V and 6 from J, leaving 12 bases between them. The CDR3 sequence is 14 residues long. The CDR3, as DNA: TGTGCCAGCAGTTACCTAGCCGTAATGGATACGCAGTATTTT. Protein: CASSYLAVMDTQYF.

The J gene is TRBJ1-2, the V gene TRBV12-3 or TRBV12-4; TRBD1 matches 10 bases. The CDR3 covers 16 residues. The junction had 10 bases not matched to a gene; V was cut back by 3 bases and J by 6 bases. CDR3 nucleotide sequence: TGTGCCAGCAGTTTGCGGGACAGGGGTGTTACGGATGGCTACACCTTC. Translating gives CASSLRDRGVTDGYTF.

The chain couples TRBV19 to TRBJ2-7; D is perhaps TRBD1 or TRBD2 (5 bases each). Trimming stripped 6 bases from V and 5 bases from J, with 14 bases between. The CDR3 spans 13 residues. Germline lookup yields CDR1 LNHDA and CDR2 SQIVND (reference sequence). CDR3 nucleotides: TGTGCCAGTAGGCGGTCCAGGGAGAACGAGCAGTACTTC. Amino acid sequence: CASRRSRENEQYF.

The rearrangement joins TRBV20-1 to TRBJ1-6, with a possible D match to TRBD1 (6 bases). Germline lookup yields CDR1 DFQATT and CDR2 SNEGSKA (reference sequence). V dropped 3 bases and J dropped 10 bases, with 16 bases sitting between them. The CDR3 extends over 14 amino acids. The CDR3 nucleotides are TGCAGTGCTAGTACTCCAGGGGATAGATCACCCCTCCACTTT. Translated: CSASTPGDRSPLHF.

The chain combines TRBV20-1 with TRBJ2-6, with D possibly matching TRBD2 (5 bases). In germline, CDR1 is DFQATT, CDR2 SNEGSKA (reference sequence). The CDR3 is made up of 16 amino acids. The V gene lost 0 bases and the J gene lost 1 base, with 10 bases spanning the gap. The CDR3 sequence: CSARETEGSGANVLTF. The CDR3 coding sequence is TGCAGTGCTAGAGAGACCGAGGGATCTGGGGCCAACGTCCTGACTTTC.